This T cell receptor beta chain was observed in a study of T cells in women clearing cervical HPV infection. All participants had a single incident cervical HPV16 infection, and prevalent HPV16 infections were excluded. The protocol was immunoSEQ multiplex PCR, while the TCRdb copy is restricted to in-frame clones and leaves out a portion. The sample table sets out roughly 15,000 clones. The sequence derives from a woman between 18 and 70 years old with a cervical HPV16 infection that either progressed to CIN3+ or cleared (not recorded which). Source material: blood buffy coat.

Partial CDR3 DNA: TGCAGTGCTCACTATCACAGGGGAGTTGCTGAA. Translating it yields CSAHYHRGVAE. The whole CDR3 sequence reads CSAHYHRGVAEAFF. J is TRBJ1-1 and V is TRBV20-1; 7 nucleotides line up with TRBD1. The read halts 3 residues ahead of the CDR3 end, with the missing end drawn from the germline J gene. Germline V gives CDR1 DFQATT, CDR2 SNEGSKA (reference sequence). The CDR3 totals 14 residues. Trimming cost V 5 bases and J 6 bases; bases outside gene matches: 12.